This entry lists 14 T cell receptor beta chains sequenced from one sample in a study of cytomegalovirus exposure and HLA in healthy donors. The study ran its PCR with 60 Vbeta and 13 Jbeta primers. Assay used: immunoSEQ multiplex PCR; TCRdb lists only in-frame clones, some missing. The repertoire holds 33,000 or so clones, roughly three quarters seen once, with about 8% in the top ten. Sequenced sample: PBMCs. The origin of the receptors is a woman aged 25-40 years in good health and CMV-seropositive.

Note on this clone: The junction does not match germline at one end; this may be a read error. The chain uses TRBV6-1 and TRBJ2-2; 9 bases fit TRBD1. The CDR3 runs 16 residues. From germline, CDR1 is MNHNS and CDR2 SASEGT. The CDR3 protein is CARSGRDRDYTGELFF. CDR3 sequence (DNA): TGTGCCCGCAGTGGCCGGGACAGGGATTACACCGGGGAGCTGTTTTTT.

The chain is built from TRBV6-5 and TRBJ1-6, with a weak D call TRBD1 (6 bases). Germline CDR1 MNHEY, CDR2 SVGAGI. Trimming removed 2 bases at V and 8 bases at J, with 13 bases between. The CDR3 has 15 amino acids. Written as DNA, the CDR3 is TGTGCCAGCAGTTACCACCGGTCAGGGGATTCACCCCTCCACTTT. It translates to CASSYHRSGDSPLHF.

This rearrangement joins TRBV2 to TRBJ2-6; tentative D call: TRBD2 (5 bases). V lost 0 bases, J lost 0 bases, and 6 bases lay in between. The CDR3 consists of 16 residues. Germline lookup yields CDR1 SNHLY and CDR2 FYNNEI. The CDR3 DNA is TGTGCCAGCAGTGAAGCGGGAGCCTCTGGGGCCAACGTCCTGACTTTC. Protein product: CASSEAGASGANVLTF.

CDR3 in amino acids: CASSLGPNTYEQYF. In DNA, the CDR3 is TGCGCCAGCAGCTTGGGGCCAAATACCTACGAGCAGTACTTC. The V gene is TRBV5-1, the J gene TRBJ2-7, with D hard to call. V was clipped by 0 bases and J by 2 bases, with 9 bases between them. The germline CDR1 and CDR2 sequences are SGHRS and YFSETQ. This CDR3 region has 14 residues.

This clone has a handful of counts. The J gene is TRBJ2-1, the V gene TRBV7-3; 11 positions agree with TRBD2. After removal of 3 bases from V and 6 bases from J, the junction contained 4 bases not matched to a gene. The length of the CDR3 is 15 residues. Germline CDR1 is SGHTA and CDR2 is FQGTGA. This chain's CDR3 is CASSLTSGTTNEQFF. CDR3 DNA sequence: TGTGCCAGCAGCTTGACTAGCGGGACGACCAATGAGCAGTTCTTC.

The gene calls are TRBV14 and TRBJ2-5; 7 bases are shared with TRBD1. J lost 1 base, V lost 1 base, and 3 bases had no gene match. The germline CDR1 and CDR2 sequences are SGHDN and FVKESK. There are 15 residues in the CDR3. The CDR3 reads CASSQGQGSQETQYF. The DNA for the CDR3 is TGTGCCAGCAGCCAAGGACAGGGCAGCCAAGAGACCCAGTACTTC.

This chain links TRBV2 with TRBJ1-1; 8 bases map to TRBD1. Germline V CDR1 and CDR2: SNHLY, FYNNEI. The CDR3 loop spans 15 amino acids. V lost 7 bases, J lost 3 bases, and 10 bases stayed unmatched. CDR3 DNA sequence: TGTGCCAGCACCCCCGAGGCAGGGGGCTACACTGAAGCTTTCTTT. Protein product: CASTPEAGGYTEAFF.

This chain joins TRBV14 and TRBJ2-1, with D tentatively TRBD1 (6 bases). Trimming left V 1 base short and J 9 bases short, with 13 bases between. The length of the CDR3 is 14 residues. Per the germline V gene, CDR1 is SGHDN and CDR2 is FVKESK. The CDR3 coding sequence is TGTGCCAGCAGCCAAGGTGTAAGGGGGAGTGAGCAGTTCTTC. Residues: CASSQGVRGSEQFF.

V is TRBV7-8 and J is TRBJ1-1; D is undetermined. Trimming left V 2 bases short and J 0 bases short, with 13 bases between. Germline loops: CDR1 SGHVS, CDR2 FQNEAQ. The CDR3 runs to 16 residues. The CDR3 DNA follows: TGTGCCAGCAGCTTATTCGGAGGTTCGTTGAACACTGAAGCTTTCTTT. This sequence encodes CASSLFGGSLNTEAFF.

The chain recombines TRBV6-4 with TRBJ1-5, with 8 bases lining up with TRBD1. Germline loops: CDR1 MRHNA, CDR2 SNTAGT. The CDR3 covers 12 residues. V shed 5 bases and J 16 bases; nucleotides not matched to a gene: 10. The CDR3 DNA follows: TGTGCCAGCAGTATACAGGGGGGCTTCCCACATTTT. Residues: CASSIQGGFPHF.

The rearrangement joins TRBV7-3 to TRBJ1-2; D gene ambiguous. The germline V gene encodes CDR1 SGHTA and CDR2 FQGTGA. The CDR3 is 13 residues long. The V and J ends lost 1 base and 2 bases respectively, with 5 bases between them. CDR3 in amino acids: CASSLNRNYGYTF. The CDR3 coding sequence is TGTGCCAGCAGCTTAAACAGAAACTATGGCTACACCTTC.

This clone was seen a handful of times. V usage is TRBV6-1 and J usage is TRBJ1-4; D not resolved. Trimming removed 0 bases at V and 5 bases at J, with 4 bases between. Germline V lookup: CDR1 MNHNS, CDR2 SASEGT. This CDR3 is 13 amino acids long. In nucleotides, the CDR3 is TGTGCCAGCAGTGAAGCCAGGAATGAAAAACTGTTTTTT. Amino acids: CASSEARNEKLFF.

The count of this clone is one. This chain links TRBV5-1 with TRBJ2-1; D is perhaps TRBD2 (6 bases). The CDR3 has 15 amino acids. Germline CDR1 reads SGHRS; CDR2 reads YFSETQ. The V and J ends lost 4 bases and 7 bases respectively, with 18 bases between them. The CDR3 region is CASSPDRGLANEQFF. The CDR3, as DNA: TGCGCCAGCAGCCCTGACAGAGGGCTAGCGAATGAGCAGTTCTTC.

The V and J genes are TRBV1 and TRBJ2-7; the DNA was not used to check the table's D call, TRBD2. TRBV1 has pseudogene status. The CDR3 totals 17 residues. This CDR3 reads CTSSRSRGPGRTYEQYF. The CDR3 coding sequence is TGCACCAGCAGCCGAAGCCGGGGTCCGGGGAGAACCTACGAGCAGTACTTC.